The 13 T cell receptor beta chains below all came from one sample that was sequenced in a study of graft-versus-host responses after intestinal transplantation. Libraries were prepared by immunoSEQ multiplex PCR; TCRdb keeps only in-frame clonotypes and omits some of them. The sample shows 40,000 or so clones, roughly four fifths of them seen only once. The material sequenced was PBMCs, taken 1070 days after transplant. All receptors derive from a human patient who received an intestinal transplant, so some T cells may come from the graft donor.

The CDR3 nucleotides are TGTGCCAGCTCACCCCGGACGGATTATGGCTACACCTTC. Protein product: CASSPRTDYGYTF. The chain carries TRBV18 and TRBJ1-2, with D hard to call. The CDR3 spans 13 residues. The germline V and J ends were trimmed by 3 bases and 5 bases, with 10 bases remaining between them. The germline V gene encodes CDR1 KGHSH and CDR2 LQKENI.

The chain has TRBV9 and TRBJ1-1; the D gene is possibly TRBD1 (6 bases). Germline V gives CDR1 SGDLS, CDR2 YYNGEE. V lost 4 bases to trimming and J lost 7 bases, with 14 bases between them. The CDR3 extends over 13 amino acids. The CDR3, as DNA: TGTGCCAGCAGCCTCCAAATCAGGGGTGAAGCTTTCTTT. Translation: CASSLQIRGEAFF.

The chain recombines TRBV6-5 with TRBJ1-1; 7 bases match TRBD1. Germline V gene sequence: CDR1 MNHEY, CDR2 SVGAGI. V shed 4 bases and J 10 bases; nucleotides not matched to a gene: 6. The CDR3 is 12 amino acids. CDR3 protein: CASSSLQGTAFF. CDR3 DNA sequence: TGTGCCAGCAGTTCCTTACAGGGGACAGCTTTCTTT.

This chain uses TRBV6-6 with TRBJ1-2; 7 positions match TRBD1. This CDR3 contains 14 residues. In germline, CDR1 is MNHNY, CDR2 SVGAGI (reference sequence). V shed 5 bases and J 6 bases; nucleotides not matched to a gene: 9. The CDR3 sequence is CASSLTGVHNGYTF. The CDR3 nucleotides read TGTGCCAGCAGTCTTACAGGGGTTCACAATGGCTACACCTTC.

The chain uses TRBV15 and TRBJ2-1, with 14 positions matching TRBD2. Germline V gene lookup returns CDR1 LNHNV and CDR2 YYDKDF (reference sequence). The V gene end was trimmed by 1 base and the J gene end by 7 bases; junction bases not matched to a gene: 0. The CDR3 loop spans 15 amino acids. CDR3 sequence (DNA): TGTGCCACCAGCAGAGGGACTAGCGGGGGGAATGAGCAGTTCTTC. It yields the protein CATSRGTSGGNEQFF.

The V gene is TRBV29-1, the J gene TRBJ2-1; D is possibly TRBD1 or TRBD2 (7 bases each). The CDR3 consists of 12 residues. Per germline, CDR1 SQVTM and CDR2 ANQGSEA. Trimming removed 5 bases at V and 8 bases at J, with 13 bases between. CDR3 residues: CSVIRGRDEQFF. DNA of the CDR3: TGCAGCGTTATCAGGGGGAGGGATGAGCAGTTCTTC.

The gene calls are TRBV5-5 and TRBJ2-7, with 11 bases fitting TRBD2. V dropped 4 bases and J dropped 6; count of bases not matched to a gene: 12. In germline, CDR1 is SGHKS, CDR2 YYEKEE (reference sequence). The CDR3 covers 16 residues. CDR3 residues: CASSGTLAGGPSEQYF. The CDR3 DNA is TGTGCCAGCAGCGGGACCTTAGCGGGAGGGCCCAGCGAGCAGTACTTC.

The rearrangement uses TRBV6-1 and TRBJ1-2; 11 positions match TRBD1. The CDR3 spans 14 residues. Unmatched junction bases numbered 6, after V lost 5 bases and J lost 7 bases. CDR1 is MNHNS and CDR2 is SASEGT in the germline V gene. The CDR3 bases are TGTGCCAGCAGTTTCGGGACAGGGGGATCTGGCTACACCTTC. Amino acid sequence: CASSFGTGGSGYTF.

The chain carries TRBV28 and TRBJ1-5; maybe TRBD1 (6 bases). Germline values: CDR1 MDHEN, CDR2 SYDVKM. Trimming left V 3 bases short and J 1 base short, with 10 bases between. The CDR3 is 15 amino acids. This CDR3 is CASSFKGGSNQPQHF. The CDR3 DNA sequence: TGTGCCAGCAGTTTCAAGGGGGGCAGCAATCAGCCCCAGCATTTT. The full variable domain, completed using reference TRBV28 and TRBJ1-5, is DVKVTQSSRYLVKRTGEKVFLECVQDMDHENMFWYRQDPGLGLRLIYFSYDVKMKEKGDIPEGYSVSREKKERFSLILESASTNQTSMYLCASSFKGGSNQPQHFGDGTRLSIL.

Details on this clone: One base away lies a much larger clone, so this may be a sequencing read error. This chain links TRBV15 with TRBJ2-5; 9 nucleotides match TRBD1. Matching the DNA end better, TRBJ2-7 makes the J call doubtful. The CDR3 is made up of 14 amino acids. Germline V gives CDR1 LNHNV, CDR2 YYDKDF (reference sequence). The CDR3 nucleotides read TGTGCCACCAGCGCAGGGACAGGGTTACACGAGCAGTACTTC. Translated: CATSAGTGLHEQYF.

The chain uses TRBV28 and TRBJ1-5; 9 bases are shared with TRBD1. With V trimmed by 3 bases and J by 0 bases, 3 bases remained unmatched. The CDR3 extends over 16 amino acids. Germline values: CDR1 MDHEN, CDR2 SYDVKM. The CDR3 is CASSLDRGYSNQPQHF. CDR3 nucleotides: TGTGCCAGCAGTTTGGACAGGGGATATAGCAATCAGCCCCAGCATTTT.

This chain joins TRBV6-5 and TRBJ2-5, with TRBD2 as a possible D gene (6 bases). Trimming took 5 bases from V and 9 from J, leaving 10 bases between them. The CDR3 is made up of 11 amino acids. Germline V gene lookup returns CDR1 MNHEY and CDR2 SVGAGI. The CDR3 here is CASSETGAQYF. CDR3 nucleotide sequence: TGTGCCAGCAGTGAAACGGGGGCCCAGTACTTC.

CDR3: CASSPTSDVKNIQYF. CDR3 bases: TGTGCCAGCAGCCCCACGTCGGATGTCAAAAACATTCAGTACTTC. The genes are TRBV7-9 and TRBJ2-4; D not certain. The V end was cut by 5 bases, the J end by 3 bases, with 14 bases between. Per the germline V gene, CDR1 is SEHNR and CDR2 is FQNEAQ (reference sequence). The CDR3 covers 15 residues.